This T cell receptor (beta chain) emerged from a study of T cell responses to AZD1222 COVID-19 vaccine. General study points: Vaccine-associated CD4 TCRs spanned spike, dominant at 160-218 and 743-854. With two AZD1222 doses given, Spike-specific TCR breadth and depth both rose. Targeting of unmutated variant regions was reportedly seen in nearly half of spike-specific TCRs.

In this sample, this clone turned up a few times. Its matching antigen is unknown. The protocol was immunoSEQ multiplex PCR, while the TCRdb copy is restricted to in-frame clones and leaves out a portion. Among 150,000 to 180,000 clones listed, more than 85% were seen once. The receptor was derived from an adult who received the AZD1222 COVID-19 vaccine. The source material was peripheral blood, sampled 28 days after the second AZD1222 dose.

The CDR3 region has the DNA TGTGCTAGTGGATACGGGACAGCGGGCGTTACCCTCCACTTT. Translated, it gives CASGYGTAGVTLHF. This chain joins TRBV12-5 and TRBJ1-6; 7 bases line up with TRBD1. CDR1 LGHNT and CDR2 FRNRAP come from the germline V gene. With V trimmed by 6 bases and J by 14 bases, 13 bases remained unmatched. CDR3 size: 14 residues.